Below, 6 T cell receptor beta chains from the same sample are listed, as sequenced in a study of CD8 T cells in ankylosing spondylitis. MiXCR was run by TCRdb on the 5' RACE reads, yielding one entry per CDR3 protein. Among about 36,000 distinct CDR3 sequences, about an eighth were seen once, and the ten largest hold around 33%. The sample taken for sequencing was synovial fluid, either unsorted or a sorted T cell fraction (not recorded which). These receptor sequences come from a male donor with ankylosing spondylitis.

V gene TRBV27 combines with J gene TRBJ2-7, with D possibly matching TRBD2 (6 bases). The germline CDR1 and CDR2 sequences are MNHEY and SMNVEV (reference sequence). The V end was cut by 2 bases, the J end by 7 bases, with 15 bases between. The CDR3 has 14 amino acids. The CDR3 spells CASSLRGKLVEQYF. In nucleotides, the CDR3 is TGTGCCAGCAGTTTACGGGGGAAGCTAGTAGAGCAGTACTTC.

The chain joins TRBV18 to TRBJ1-1; 7 bases align to TRBD1. Germline trimming cut 2 bases from V and 7 bases from J; bases unmatched to any gene: 19. From germline, CDR1 is KGHSH and CDR2 LQKENI. The CDR3 sequence is 18 residues long. The CDR3 DNA sequence: TGTGCCAGCTCACCAGTAGGACAGGTGCCCCCTACTATTGATGAAGCTTTCTTT. Encoded protein: CASSPVGQVPPTIDEAFF.

This clonotype has a handful of counts. The V call is TRBV7-9, the J call TRBJ2-1; 7 positions match TRBD2. CDR1 and CDR2 (germline): SEHNR, FQNEAQ (reference sequence). The V segment lost 4 bases and the J segment 6 bases; nucleotides outside the gene matches: 9. The CDR3 consists of 15 residues. The CDR3 here is CASSYTMTSFNEQFF. The CDR3 DNA is TGTGCCAGCAGCTACACCATGACTAGCTTCAATGAGCAGTTCTTC.

The table lists this clonotype with a few counts. This chain joins TRBV5-5 and TRBJ2-7, with 11 bases identical to TRBD1. The length of the CDR3 is 14 residues. CDR1 and CDR2 (germline): SGHKS, YYEKEE (reference sequence). J was trimmed by 6 bases and V by 5 bases; bases with no gene match: 7. CDR3 sequence reads: CASRFRDRGFEQYF. The DNA of the CDR3 is TGTGCCAGCAGATTCCGGGACAGGGGGTTCGAGCAGTACTTC.

This rearrangement joins TRBV20-1 to TRBJ1-2; D is undetermined. V was clipped by 7 bases and J by 0 bases, with 12 bases between them. This CDR3 contains 13 residues. CDR1 DFQATT and CDR2 SNEGSKA come from the germline V gene (reference sequence). CDR3: CSVASGPNYGYTF. CDR3 sequence (DNA): TGCAGTGTCGCCTCGGGCCCTAACTATGGCTACACCTTC.

The V call is TRBV11-2, the J call TRBJ2-7, with D tentatively TRBD1 (5 bases). Germline V CDR1 and CDR2: SGHAT, FQNNGV. Trimming cost V 2 bases and J 2 bases, with 16 bases left between them. The CDR3 is 16 residues long. CDR3: CASSLRSPGLPYEQYF. In nucleotides, the CDR3 is TGTGCCAGCAGCTTAAGGAGCCCAGGGCTCCCCTACGAGCAGTACTTC.